One and the same sample provided the 14 T cell receptor beta chains below, sequenced in a study of T cells after yellow fever vaccination. One entry per CDR3 protein results from TCRdb running MiXCR on the 5' RACE reads. Here the sample spans under 400,000 distinct CDR3 sequences, around a tenth being singletons. This sample comprised PBMCs, obtained on the day of the first yellow fever vaccination. These receptors all stem from a man aged 18 to 30 who received the YFV17D yellow fever vaccine.

The chain employs TRBV5-1 and TRBJ2-2; D may be TRBD1 or TRBD2 (5 bases each). The length of the CDR3 is 15 residues. Deletions cut 5 bases from V and 2 bases from J, with 13 bases between. CDR1 and CDR2 from the germline V gene are SGHRS and YFSETQ. This CDR3 is CASSRPGRNTGELFF. The CDR3 DNA reads as TGCGCCAGCAGTCGGCCGGGACGCAACACCGGGGAGCTGTTTTTT.

The rearrangement joins TRBV28 to TRBJ2-3; 7 bases line up with TRBD1. The trim removed 5 bases at V and 3 bases at J, leaving 11 bases unmatched. The CDR3 loop spans 16 amino acids. Germline V gene data show CDR1 as MDHEN and CDR2 as SYDVKM. CDR3 coding DNA: TGTGCCAGCAGTCCCCGACAGGGAAGGGCGACAGATACGCAGTATTTT. Translation gives CASSPRQGRATDTQYF.

This clonotype was seen more than once but under ten times. The chain uses TRBV20-1 and TRBJ1-5; D perhaps matches TRBD1 (5 bases). V lost 3 bases and J 0 bases, leaving 9 bases between the germline ends. The CDR3 length is 14 residues. Germline V lookup: CDR1 DFQATT, CDR2 SNEGSKA (reference sequence). The CDR3 coding sequence is TGCAGTGCTAGGGGGGGAAATAGCAATCAGCCCCAGCATTTT. Translating gives CSARGGNSNQPQHF.

The chain uses TRBV5-4 and TRBJ1-1, with D unresolved. This CDR3 spans 14 amino acids. The germline CDR1 and CDR2 sequences are SGHNT and YYREEE (reference sequence). The V and J ends lost 4 bases and 1 base respectively, with 11 bases between them. In DNA form, the CDR3 reads TGTGCCAGCAGCGCTGTCTACGGGAACACTGAAGCTTTCTTT. It is translated as CASSAVYGNTEAFF.

The chain is built from TRBV12-3 or TRBV12-4 and TRBJ2-6; perhaps TRBD1 as D (5 bases). V lost 4 bases and J lost 0, with 22 bases in between. The CDR3 is 20 residues long. The DNA for the CDR3 is TGTGCCAGCAGTTCGTGGGAAGGGGCGAACTTATACTCTGGGGCCAACGTCCTGACTTTC. Translation: CASSSWEGANLYSGANVLTF.

This chain uses TRBV4-1 with TRBJ2-5; tentatively, D is TRBD2 (5 bases). V gave up 0 bases and J gave up 2 bases, with 13 bases separating them. The germline V gene encodes CDR1 MGHRA and CDR2 YSYEKL. This CDR3 is built from 16 residues. DNA for the CDR3: TGCGCCAGCAGCCAAGATTTGGGGAGTACTCAAGAGACCCAGTACTTC. Protein sequence: CASSQDLGSTQETQYF.

This clonotype was seen repeatedly, ten times or more. CDR3 region: CASKKAGALSGELFF. In nucleotides, the CDR3 is TGTGCCAGCAAAAAAGCGGGGGCTCTCAGCGGGGAGCTGTTTTTT. The chain joins TRBV12-3 or TRBV12-4 to TRBJ2-2; 8 positions match TRBD2. The CDR3 consists of 15 residues. Trimming took 7 bases from V and 7 from J; bases not matched to a gene: 11.

This clonotype was seen a few times. The rearrangement joins TRBV12-3 or TRBV12-4 to TRBJ2-6; the D is unclear. The CDR3 length is 13 residues. Trimming took off 6 bases at V and 4 bases at J, with 7 bases between the two ends. This CDR3 is CASRRGGANVLTF. The DNA of the CDR3 is TGTGCCAGCAGGCGAGGCGGGGCCAACGTCCTGACTTTC.

In this sample, this clonotype turned up a few times. The V call is TRBV2, the J call TRBJ1-2; D is unresolved. V lost 7 bases to trimming and J lost 6 bases, with 15 bases between them. The CDR3 consists of 13 residues. CDR1 and CDR2 from the germline V gene are SNHLY and FYNNEI. For the CDR3, the DNA is TGTGCCAGCACCACGGGGAACACTGATGGCTACACCTTC. Its translation: CASTTGNTDGYTF.

This chain connects TRBV19 to TRBJ2-1, with 7 nucleotides matching TRBD1. With V trimmed by 1 base and J by 10 bases, 10 bases remained unmatched. Germline CDR1 reads LNHDA; CDR2 reads SQIVND (reference sequence). This CDR3 contains 15 residues. The CDR3, as DNA: TGTGCCAGTAGTATAGGGGCAGGGGGTTTTCGGGAGCAGTTCTTC. Translating gives CASSIGAGGFREQFF.

This clonotype appeared once. The germline gene is not matched at one end of the junction; a read error may be the cause. V usage is TRBV2 and J usage is TRBJ2-3; TRBD1 aligns across 7 bases. CDR1 is SNHLY and CDR2 is FYNNEI in the germline V gene. The CDR3 is made up of 14 amino acids. The CDR3: CAGSEGQSTDTQYF. The CDR3 coding sequence is TGTGCCGGCAGTGAGGGACAGAGCACAGATACGCAGTATTTT.

V is TRBV18 and J is TRBJ2-5, with a tentative D call TRBD1 (5 bases). Looked up from germline, CDR1 is KGHSH and CDR2 is LQKENI. The length of the CDR3 is 13 residues. V dropped 3 bases and J dropped 6 bases, with 11 bases sitting between them. The CDR3 protein is CASSPDIYQTQYF. CDR3 DNA sequence: TGTGCCAGCTCACCGGACATTTACCAGACCCAGTACTTC.

This clonotype was found many times. The chain employs TRBV24-1 and TRBJ2-1, with a possible D match to TRBD1 (6 bases). Germline V gene data show CDR1 as KGHDR and CDR2 as SFDVKD. The CDR3 is 14 residues long. The germline V and J ends were trimmed by 1 base and 10 bases, with 13 bases remaining between them. This CDR3 is CATSDFTGTNEQFF. DNA for the CDR3: TGTGCCACCAGTGATTTTACCGGGACAAACGAGCAGTTCTTC.

In its sample, this clonotype was seen a few times. This chain links TRBV12-3 or TRBV12-4 with TRBJ2-5; D uncertain. Trimming cost V 1 base and J 5 bases, with 17 bases left between them. The CDR3 length is 16 residues. CDR3 bases: TGTGCCAGCAGTTTAGGGTCGGCCAGCCCCGGGGAGACCCAGTACTTC. The encoded protein is CASSLGSASPGETQYF.